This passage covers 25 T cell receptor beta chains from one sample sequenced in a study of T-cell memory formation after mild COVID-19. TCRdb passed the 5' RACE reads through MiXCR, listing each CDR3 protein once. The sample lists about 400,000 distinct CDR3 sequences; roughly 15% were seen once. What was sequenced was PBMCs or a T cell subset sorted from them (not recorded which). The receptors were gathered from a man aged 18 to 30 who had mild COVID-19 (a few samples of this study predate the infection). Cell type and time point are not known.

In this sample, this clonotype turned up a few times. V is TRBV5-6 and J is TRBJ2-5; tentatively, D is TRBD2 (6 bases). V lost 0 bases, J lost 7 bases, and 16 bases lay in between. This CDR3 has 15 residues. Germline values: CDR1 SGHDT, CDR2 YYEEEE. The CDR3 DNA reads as TGTGCCAGCAGCTTGGGCTCGCGGGGCCATGGGACCCAGTACTTC. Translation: CASSLGSRGHGTQYF. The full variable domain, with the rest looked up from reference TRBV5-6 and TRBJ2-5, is DAGVTQSPTHLIKTRGQQVTLRCSPKSGHDTVSWYQQALGQGPQFIFQYYEEEERQRGNFPDRFSGHQFPNYSSELNVNALLLGDSALYLCASSLGSRGHGTQYFGPGTRLLVL.

CDR3 in amino acids: CSATDSSGGYTF. CDR3 in DNA: TGCAGTGCAACCGACAGTTCGGGAGGCTACACCTTC. The chain joins TRBV20-1 to TRBJ1-2, with D maybe TRBD1 (5 bases). Trimming pared 6 bases from V and 8 bases from J, leaving 16 bases between. The CDR3 extends over 12 amino acids. CDR1 and CDR2 (germline): DFQATT, SNEGSKA (reference sequence).

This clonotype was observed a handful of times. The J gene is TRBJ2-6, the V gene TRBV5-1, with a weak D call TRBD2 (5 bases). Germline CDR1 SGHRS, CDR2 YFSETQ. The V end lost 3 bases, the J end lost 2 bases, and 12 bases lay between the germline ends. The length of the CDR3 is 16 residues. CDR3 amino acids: CASSSLVGTGANVLTF. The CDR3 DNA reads TGCGCCAGCAGCTCGCTCGTCGGGACTGGGGCCAACGTCCTGACTTTC.

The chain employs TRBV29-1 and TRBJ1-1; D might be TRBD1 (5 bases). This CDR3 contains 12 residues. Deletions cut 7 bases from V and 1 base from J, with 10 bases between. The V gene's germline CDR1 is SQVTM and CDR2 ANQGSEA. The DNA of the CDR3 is TGCAGCGGATCAGGGCCGAACACTGAAGCTTTCTTT. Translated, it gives CSGSGPNTEAFF.

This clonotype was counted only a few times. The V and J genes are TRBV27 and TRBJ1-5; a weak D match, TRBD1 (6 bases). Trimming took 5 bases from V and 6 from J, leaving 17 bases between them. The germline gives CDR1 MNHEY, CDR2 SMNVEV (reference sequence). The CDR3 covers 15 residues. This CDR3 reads CASSAAYRVSQPQHF. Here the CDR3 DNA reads TGTGCCAGCAGTGCAGCCTACAGGGTGAGTCAGCCCCAGCATTTT.

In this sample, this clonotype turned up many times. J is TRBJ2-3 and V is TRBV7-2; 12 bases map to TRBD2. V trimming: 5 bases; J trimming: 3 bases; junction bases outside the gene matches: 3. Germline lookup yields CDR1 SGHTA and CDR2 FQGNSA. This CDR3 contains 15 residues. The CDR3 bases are TGTGCCAGCAGCCAACTAGCGGGGGGTACAGATACGCAGTATTTT. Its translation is CASSQLAGGTDTQYF.

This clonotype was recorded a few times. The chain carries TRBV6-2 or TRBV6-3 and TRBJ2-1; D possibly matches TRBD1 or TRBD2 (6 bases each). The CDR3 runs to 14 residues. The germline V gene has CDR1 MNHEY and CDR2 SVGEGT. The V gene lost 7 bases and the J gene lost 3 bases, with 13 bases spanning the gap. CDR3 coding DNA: TGTGCCAGCATTTGGGGGGCCGACTACAATGAGCAGTTCTTC. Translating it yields CASIWGADYNEQFF.

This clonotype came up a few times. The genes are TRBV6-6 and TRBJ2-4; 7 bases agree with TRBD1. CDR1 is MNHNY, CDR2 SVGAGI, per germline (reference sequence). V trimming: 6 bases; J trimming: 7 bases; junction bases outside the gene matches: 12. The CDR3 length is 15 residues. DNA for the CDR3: TGTGCCAGCAGAGCCGCAGGGACAGACGGTAACATTCAGTACTTC. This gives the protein CASRAAGTDGNIQYF.

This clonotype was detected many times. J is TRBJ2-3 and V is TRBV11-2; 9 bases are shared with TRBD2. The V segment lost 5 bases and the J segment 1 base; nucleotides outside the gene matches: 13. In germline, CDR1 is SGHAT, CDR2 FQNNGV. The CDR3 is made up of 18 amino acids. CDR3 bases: TGTGCCAGCAGCCAGACCGTCGTTAGCGGGGGTCGCACAGATACGCAGTATTTT. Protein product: CASSQTVVSGGRTDTQYF.

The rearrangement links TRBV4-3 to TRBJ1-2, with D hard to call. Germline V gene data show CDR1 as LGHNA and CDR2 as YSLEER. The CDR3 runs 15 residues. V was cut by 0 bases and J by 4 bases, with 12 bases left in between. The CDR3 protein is CASSQDQFGVYGYTF. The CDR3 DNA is TGCGCCAGCAGCCAAGATCAGTTTGGGGTCTATGGCTACACCTTC.

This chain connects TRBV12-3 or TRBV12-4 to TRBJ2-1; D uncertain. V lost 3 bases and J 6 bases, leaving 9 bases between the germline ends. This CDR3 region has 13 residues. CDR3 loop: CASSFNPFNEQFF. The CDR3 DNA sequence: TGTGCCAGCAGTTTCAACCCCTTCAATGAGCAGTTCTTC.

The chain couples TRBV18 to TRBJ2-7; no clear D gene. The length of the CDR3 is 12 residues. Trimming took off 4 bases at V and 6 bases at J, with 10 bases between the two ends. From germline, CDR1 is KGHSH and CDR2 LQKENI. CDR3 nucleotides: TGTGCCAGCTCACTGCGGACGGGCGAGCAGTACTTC. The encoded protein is CASSLRTGEQYF.

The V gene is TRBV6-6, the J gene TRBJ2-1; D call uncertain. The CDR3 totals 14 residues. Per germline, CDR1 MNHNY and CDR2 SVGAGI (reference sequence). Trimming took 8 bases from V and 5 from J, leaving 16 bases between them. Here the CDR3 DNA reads TGTGCCAGCGAGGCAGGCCGCCATAACAATGAGCAGTTCTTC. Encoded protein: CASEAGRHNNEQFF.

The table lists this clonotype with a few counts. The CDR3 nucleotides read TGTGCCAGCAGCTGGCGAACAGGGGGGCACACTGAAGCTTTCTTT. Residues: CASSWRTGGHTEAFF. This chain links TRBV6-5 with TRBJ1-1; 8 bases agree with TRBD1. Germline V lookup: CDR1 MNHEY, CDR2 SVGAGI. The CDR3 has 15 amino acids. V shed 6 bases and J 3 bases; nucleotides not matched to a gene: 9.

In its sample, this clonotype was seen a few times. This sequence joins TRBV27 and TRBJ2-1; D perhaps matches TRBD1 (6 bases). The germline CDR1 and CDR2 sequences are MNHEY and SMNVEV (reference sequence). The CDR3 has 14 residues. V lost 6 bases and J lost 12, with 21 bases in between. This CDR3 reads CASSTGQGVGAQFF. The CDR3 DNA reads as TGTGCCAGCAGCACAGGGCAGGGAGTAGGTGCGCAGTTCTTC.

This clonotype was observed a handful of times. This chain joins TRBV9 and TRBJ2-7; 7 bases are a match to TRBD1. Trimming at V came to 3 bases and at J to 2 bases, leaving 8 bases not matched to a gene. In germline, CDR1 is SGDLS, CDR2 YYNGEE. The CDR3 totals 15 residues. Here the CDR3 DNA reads TGTGCCAGCAGCGCGAGCCCTCAGGGGGCCTACGAGCAGTACTTC. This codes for CASSASPQGAYEQYF.

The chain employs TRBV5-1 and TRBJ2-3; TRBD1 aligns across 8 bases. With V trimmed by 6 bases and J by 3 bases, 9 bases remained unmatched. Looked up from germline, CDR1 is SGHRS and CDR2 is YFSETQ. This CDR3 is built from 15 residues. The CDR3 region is CASKTGAPGTDTQYF. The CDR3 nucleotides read TGCGCCAGCAAGACAGGGGCGCCAGGTACAGATACGCAGTATTTT.

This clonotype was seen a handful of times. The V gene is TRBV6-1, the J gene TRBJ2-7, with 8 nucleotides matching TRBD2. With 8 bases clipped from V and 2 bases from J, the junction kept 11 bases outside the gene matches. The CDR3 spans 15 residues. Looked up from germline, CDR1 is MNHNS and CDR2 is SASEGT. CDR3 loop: CASDLERGGPYEQYV. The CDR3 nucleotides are TGTGCCAGCGATTTAGAACGGGGGGGACCCTACGAGCAGTACGTC.

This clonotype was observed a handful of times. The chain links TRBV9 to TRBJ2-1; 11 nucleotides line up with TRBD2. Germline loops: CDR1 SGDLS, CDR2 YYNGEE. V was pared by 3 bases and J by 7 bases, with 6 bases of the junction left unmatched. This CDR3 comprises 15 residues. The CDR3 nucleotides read TGTGCCAGCAGCGACGGGACTAGCGGCTTGAATGAGCAGTTCTTC. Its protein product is CASSDGTSGLNEQFF.

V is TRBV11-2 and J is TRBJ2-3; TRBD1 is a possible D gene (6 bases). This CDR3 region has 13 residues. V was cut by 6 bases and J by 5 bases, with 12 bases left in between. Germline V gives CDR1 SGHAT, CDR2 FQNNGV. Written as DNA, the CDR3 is TGTGCCAGCAGTCCCCTAGGGGGAGATACGCAGTATTTT. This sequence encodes CASSPLGGDTQYF.

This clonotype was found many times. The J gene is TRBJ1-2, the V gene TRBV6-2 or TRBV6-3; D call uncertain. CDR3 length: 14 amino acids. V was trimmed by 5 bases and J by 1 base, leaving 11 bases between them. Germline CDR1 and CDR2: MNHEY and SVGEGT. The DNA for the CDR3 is TGTGCCAGCAGTACTCGACAAGATAACTATGGCTACACCTTC. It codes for CASSTRQDNYGYTF.

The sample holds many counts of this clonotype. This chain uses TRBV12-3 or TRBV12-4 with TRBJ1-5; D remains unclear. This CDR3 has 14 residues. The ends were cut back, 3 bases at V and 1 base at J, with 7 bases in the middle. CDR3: CASSFGLSNQPQHF. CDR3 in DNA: TGTGCCAGCAGTTTTGGGTTAAGCAATCAGCCCCAGCATTTT.

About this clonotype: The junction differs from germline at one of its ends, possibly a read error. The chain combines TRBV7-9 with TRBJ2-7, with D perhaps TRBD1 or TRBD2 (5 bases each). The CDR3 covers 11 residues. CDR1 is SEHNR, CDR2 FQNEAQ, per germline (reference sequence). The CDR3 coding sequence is TGTGCCAGCAGCTTACTCCGGGACGCAGACTTC. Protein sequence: CASSLLRDADF.

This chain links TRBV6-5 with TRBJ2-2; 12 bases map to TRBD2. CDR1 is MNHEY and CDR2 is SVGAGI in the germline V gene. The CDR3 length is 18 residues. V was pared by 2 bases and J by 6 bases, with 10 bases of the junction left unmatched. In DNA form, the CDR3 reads TGTGCCAGCAGTTACCGGGGGCTAGCGGGAGGGCAAGCCGGGGAGCTGTTTTTT. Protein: CASSYRGLAGGQAGELFF.

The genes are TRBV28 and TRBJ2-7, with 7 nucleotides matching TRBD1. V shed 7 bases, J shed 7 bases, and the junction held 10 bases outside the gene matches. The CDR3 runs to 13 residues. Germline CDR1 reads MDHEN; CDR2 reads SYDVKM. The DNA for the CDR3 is TGTGCCAGCAACAGGGGCCGCCTCAAGGAGCAGTACGTC. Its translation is CASNRGRLKEQYV.